The clone carrying this T cell receptor (beta chain) has ten or more counts. Antigen specificity is unknown. This record comes from a study of T-cell reconstitution after alpha-beta-depleted transplantation in children. The library targeted TCRbeta and was prepared with unique molecular identifiers. TCRdb processed the PCR reads anew with MiXCR; each CDR3 protein has one entry. The table has 450,000 to 600,000 distinct CDR3 sequences, around 13% seen once. Study-level results: There were some patients whose high TCRbeta diversity at day 60 came from surviving recipient T cells and thymic progenitors.

CDR1 is MDHEN and CDR2 is SYDVKM in the germline V gene. The CDR3 covers 18 residues. The germline V and J ends were trimmed by 3 bases and 1 base, with 19 bases remaining between them. The source is a male patient younger than 18 who had a stem cell transplant for acute myeloid leukemia, so the T cells may come from the graft donor. Sample: PBMCs, mostly from graft donor cells, taken 360 days after TCRalphabeta/CD19-depleted stem cell transplant. V is TRBV28 and J is TRBJ1-3; tentative D call: TRBD1 (5 bases). The CDR3 sequence: CASSFISPGPPSGNTIYF. CDR3 DNA sequence: TGTGCCAGCAGTTTTATTTCCCCAGGGCCACCATCTGGAAACACCATATATTTT.